This T cell receptor (beta chain) is from a study of primary melanoma T cells and metastatic recurrence. Generated by immunoSEQ multiplex PCR, the TCRdb table keeps only in-frame clones and is missing some. The table has approximately 100 clones, approximately 94% seen once. The receptor was isolated from a human donor with melanoma. Input material: melanoma tumor tissue.

In nucleotides, the CDR3 is TGTGCCAGTAGGAGGGGGGCGGATGCAGATACGCAGTATTTT. It specifies CASRRGADADTQYF. This chain links TRBV19 with TRBJ2-3; D may be TRBD1 or TRBD2 (6 bases each). Germline V CDR1 and CDR2: LNHDA, SQIVND (reference sequence). The germline V and J ends were trimmed by 6 bases and 4 bases, with 14 bases remaining between them. The CDR3 is 14 residues long.